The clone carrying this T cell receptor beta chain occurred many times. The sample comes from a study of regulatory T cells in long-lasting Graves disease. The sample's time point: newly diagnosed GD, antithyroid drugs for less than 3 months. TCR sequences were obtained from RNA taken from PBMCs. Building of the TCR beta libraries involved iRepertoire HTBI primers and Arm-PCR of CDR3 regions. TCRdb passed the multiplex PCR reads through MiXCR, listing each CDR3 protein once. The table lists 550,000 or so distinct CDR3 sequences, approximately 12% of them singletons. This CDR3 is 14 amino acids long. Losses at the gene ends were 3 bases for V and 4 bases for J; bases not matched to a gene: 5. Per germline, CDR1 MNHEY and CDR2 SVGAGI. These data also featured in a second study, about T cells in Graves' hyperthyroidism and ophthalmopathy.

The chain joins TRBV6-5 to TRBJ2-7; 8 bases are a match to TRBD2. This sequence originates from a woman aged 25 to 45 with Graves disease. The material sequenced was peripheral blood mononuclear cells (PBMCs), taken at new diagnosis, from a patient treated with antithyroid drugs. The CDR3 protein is CASSYRGGVYEQYF. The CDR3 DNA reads TGTGCCAGCAGTTATCGGGGGGGGGTATACGAGCAGTACTTC.